One and the same sample provided the 22 T cell receptor beta chains below, sequenced in a study of early T cells in non-severe SARS-CoV-2 infection. TCRdb redid the calling of the 5' RACE reads with MiXCR, one entry per CDR3 protein. Of about 53,000 distinct CDR3 sequences listed, 10% to 15% are singletons. Sequenced material: whole blood, taken at baseline. These receptors were collected from an adult who was a healthcare worker with PCR-confirmed SARS-CoV-2 infection or an uninfected control (not recorded which).

This clonotype was recorded a few times. The chain has TRBV6-1 and TRBJ2-1, with 8 positions matching TRBD2. Germline V CDR1 and CDR2: MNHNS, SASEGT. Trimming cost V 0 bases and J 5 bases; bases outside gene matches: 6. CDR3 length: 16 residues. The CDR3 region is CASSEAGLAPNNEQFF. The CDR3 DNA is TGTGCCAGCAGTGAAGCCGGACTAGCTCCCAACAATGAGCAGTTCTTC.

The chain's CDR3 is CASSLEAGGNTEAFF. CDR3 in DNA: TGCGCCAGCAGCTTGGAGGCTGGGGGGAACACTGAAGCTTTCTTT. This sequence joins TRBV5-1 and TRBJ1-1; possible D gene TRBD1, 5 bases. The CDR3 loop spans 15 amino acids. Germline V gene sequence: CDR1 SGHRS, CDR2 YFSETQ. The V end was cut by 0 bases, the J end by 1 base, with 10 bases between.

Many counts were recorded for this clonotype. The rearrangement links TRBV6-2 or TRBV6-3 to TRBJ2-7, with a tentative D call TRBD2 (6 bases). The ends were cut back, 3 bases at V and 1 base at J, with 16 bases in the middle. The CDR3 totals 16 residues. In germline, CDR1 is MNHEY, CDR2 SVGEGT. The CDR3 nucleotides are TGTGCCAGCAGTTATCGGCCGGGACTGATGTCCTACGAGCAGTACTTC. Amino acid sequence: CASSYRPGLMSYEQYF.

This chain uses TRBV7-2 with TRBJ2-7, with 9 positions matching TRBD2. This CDR3 spans 15 amino acids. In germline, CDR1 is SGHTA, CDR2 FQGNSA. V lost 6 bases, J lost 2 bases, and 8 bases stayed unmatched. As DNA, the CDR3 is TGTGCCAGCAGTCGGGGACTAGCTCGAGCCTACGAGCAGTACTTC. This gives the protein CASSRGLARAYEQYF.

V is TRBV7-6 and J is TRBJ1-3; D is unclear. The CDR3 extends over 15 amino acids. Germline CDR1 is SGHVS and CDR2 is FNYEAQ. With 0 bases removed from V and 0 bases from J, the gap between germline ends came to 6 bases. The CDR3 loop reads CASSLAQVSGNTIYF. The DNA for the CDR3 is TGTGCCAGCAGCTTAGCTCAGGTCTCTGGAAACACCATATATTTT.

This clonotype showed up many times. The chain has TRBV28 and TRBJ2-1; 7 bases fit TRBD1. Germline CDR1 MDHEN, CDR2 SYDVKM. This CDR3 spans 15 amino acids. J gave up 1 base and V 5 bases, and 5 bases lay outside the gene matches. The CDR3 coding sequence is TGTGCCAGCAGTCAGGGGGAATGGTCCTACAATGAGCAGTTCTTC. Its translation is CASSQGEWSYNEQFF.

Ten or more counts support this clonotype. The gene calls are TRBV28 and TRBJ2-6, with 7 bases identical to TRBD1. V lost 8 bases and J lost 0; bases outside the gene matches: 16. Germline values: CDR1 MDHEN, CDR2 SYDVKM. This CDR3 is 19 amino acids long. The CDR3 loop reads CASSDRPSFLGSGANVLTF. The CDR3 DNA reads TGTGCCAGCTCGGACAGGCCATCCTTCTTGGGCTCTGGGGCCAACGTCCTGACTTTC.

Concerning this clonotype itself: Its ends do not fully match the called genes, so a read error is possible. This sequence joins TRBV7-9 and TRBJ2-1; 9 bases match TRBD2. This CDR3 comprises 16 residues. Germline V gene data show CDR1 as SEHNR and CDR2 as FQNEAQ (reference sequence). The CDR3 DNA reads as TGTGCCAGCACCTTAGCGGGAGTAAGTTCCTACAATGAGCAGTTCTTC. It specifies CASTLAGVSSYNEQFF.

This clonotype has more than one count but fewer than ten. The chain uses TRBV11-2 and TRBJ1-4; 10 bases are a match to TRBD1. The CDR3 covers 17 residues. CDR1 is SGHAT, CDR2 FQNNGV, per germline. The J segment lost 7 bases and the V segment lost 1 base, leaving 9 bases of the junction unmatched. CDR3 in DNA: TGTGCCAGCAGCTTAGTTCTACTGACAGGGGGCAGTGAAAAACTGTTTTTT. Translated: CASSLVLLTGGSEKLFF.

This clonotype was counted between two and nine times. The chain joins TRBV5-1 to TRBJ1-6, with 9 bases aligning to TRBD1. The CDR3 is 15 amino acids. V was clipped by 4 bases and J by 10 bases; unmatched bases: 9. Germline V CDR1 and CDR2: SGHRS, YFSETQ. The CDR3 coding sequence is TGCGCCAGCAGCGGAGGGGACAGGGCTAACTCACCCCTCCACTTT. Its protein product is CASSGGDRANSPLHF.

This clonotype has a handful of counts. This chain uses TRBV19 with TRBJ1-5, with D hard to call. V was pared by 0 bases and J by 0 bases, with 9 bases between. The germline CDR1 and CDR2 sequences are LNHDA and SQIVND (reference sequence). The CDR3 contains 16 residues. CDR3 in amino acids: CASSIEVKGSNQPQHF. CDR3 bases: TGTGCCAGTAGTATAGAGGTCAAAGGTAGCAATCAGCCCCAGCATTTT.

This clonotype was found a few times. The rearrangement joins TRBV12-3 or TRBV12-4 to TRBJ2-2, with 9 bases identical to TRBD2. The CDR3 covers 14 residues. The V segment lost 9 bases and the J segment 4 bases; nucleotides outside the gene matches: 6. DNA for the CDR3: TGTGCCAGTACGGGACTAGCAATCACCGGGGAGCTGTTTTTT. Encoded protein: CASTGLAITGELFF.

This clonotype was observed at least ten times. This chain connects TRBV10-2 to TRBJ2-7; 7 positions agree with TRBD2. Germline loops: CDR1 WSHSY, CDR2 SAAADI. The CDR3 extends over 14 amino acids. Trimming at V came to 6 bases and at J to 4 bases, leaving 9 bases not matched to a gene. CDR3 DNA: TGCGCCAGCAGCTCGGGCGGGAGTAGGTACGAGCAGTACTTC. Its protein is CASSSGGSRYEQYF.

The table lists this clonotype with a few counts. The chain uses TRBV9 and TRBJ2-2, with D perhaps matching TRBD2 (9 bases). CDR3 length: 14 residues. Trimming removed 6 bases at V and 7 bases at J, with 16 bases between. Germline V gives CDR1 SGDLS, CDR2 YYNGEE. CDR3: CASKAGGQGGELFF. The DNA for the CDR3 is TGTGCCAGCAAAGCGGGAGGACAGGGCGGGGAGCTGTTTTTT.

This clonotype was counted between two and nine times. J is TRBJ2-1 and V is TRBV6-2 or TRBV6-3; D not resolved. Trimming left V 7 bases short and J 9 bases short, with 13 bases between. The CDR3 spans 12 residues. The V gene's germline CDR1 is MNHEY and CDR2 SVGEGT. The CDR3 reads CASIEVSGEQFF. CDR3 DNA: TGTGCCAGCATCGAAGTGTCTGGTGAGCAGTTCTTC.

The genes are TRBV11-3 and TRBJ2-5; D tentatively fits TRBD1 or TRBD2 (5 bases each). Trimming took off 3 bases at V and 5 bases at J, with 16 bases between the two ends. Germline loops: CDR1 SGHNT, CDR2 YENEEA. The CDR3 runs 15 residues. The CDR3 region has the DNA TGTGCCAGCAGCTTCACAGGACTTCCACGGGAGACCCAGTACTTC. This translates into CASSFTGLPRETQYF.

The chain employs TRBV10-2 and TRBJ2-5; D gene ambiguous. CDR1 and CDR2 from the germline V gene are WSHSY and SAAADI. V was shortened by 5 bases and J by 5 bases, with 12 bases between the two germline ends. The CDR3 runs to 13 residues. CDR3 in amino acids: CASSKPNPETQYF. The CDR3 nucleotides are TGCGCCAGCAGTAAACCCAATCCGGAGACCCAGTACTTC.

This clonotype was observed a handful of times. The genes are TRBV12-3 or TRBV12-4 and TRBJ2-6; 10 bases are shared with TRBD1. V was pared by 5 bases and J by 0 bases, with 7 bases of the junction left unmatched. CDR3 size: 18 residues. The CDR3 nucleotides are TGTGCCAGCAGTCCATCCGGGACAGGGGACTCTGGGGCCAACGTCCTGACTTTC. Translated, it gives CASSPSGTGDSGANVLTF.

This clonotype was seen many times. The V and J genes are TRBV7-2 and TRBJ2-2, with 9 bases identical to TRBD1. CDR3 size: 15 residues. Germline trimming cut 1 base from V and 4 bases from J; bases unmatched to any gene: 1. Per the germline V gene, CDR1 is SGHTA and CDR2 is FQGNSA. Here the CDR3 DNA reads TGTGCCAGCAGCTTAGGGGACAGGGCCACCGGGGAGCTGTTTTTT. It codes for CASSLGDRATGELFF.

Ten or more counts support this clonotype. This chain uses TRBV12-3 or TRBV12-4 with TRBJ2-5; TRBD2 matches 12 bases. This CDR3 is 16 amino acids long. Germline trimming cut 2 bases from V and 2 bases from J; bases unmatched to any gene: 3. The CDR3 DNA sequence: TGTGCCAGCAGTTTAATCACTAGCGGGAGGCAAGAGACCCAGTACTTC. Translated: CASSLITSGRQETQYF.

This clonotype was recorded a few times. This rearrangement joins TRBV2 to TRBJ1-6; maybe TRBD1 (5 bases). CDR3 size: 17 residues. V was clipped by 6 bases and J by 0 bases, with 15 bases between them. From germline, CDR1 is SNHLY and CDR2 FYNNEI. The DNA of the CDR3 is TGTGCCAGCAGGCGGGACTTCCTAAGCTCCTATAATTCACCCCTCCACTTT. Its protein is CASRRDFLSSYNSPLHF.

The rearrangement links TRBV20-1 to TRBJ1-1; 8 bases agree with TRBD1. There are 12 residues in the CDR3. With V trimmed by 5 bases and J by 7 bases, 6 bases remained unmatched. Germline V gene sequence: CDR1 DFQATT, CDR2 SNEGSKA (reference sequence). The chain's CDR3 is CSAWTGTLEAFF. CDR3 bases: TGCAGTGCTTGGACAGGGACCCTTGAAGCTTTCTTT.